This T cell receptor (beta chain) originates from a study of blood T cell repertoires in COVID-19. In the study overall: From the United States, Italy and Spain came samples of acute and convalescent COVID-19.

Trimming cost V 4 bases and J 0 bases, with 14 bases left between them. Germline assignment: CDR1 SGDLS and CDR2 YYNGEE. The CDR3 is made up of 17 amino acids. Ages ranged from about 18 to 89 years, with residence in 24 US areas. Cohorts were based on clinical histories the participants reported. Authors' processing steps: Estimation of nucleated cell counts relied on the amplification of reference gene primers. Generated by immunoSEQ multiplex PCR, the TCRdb table keeps only in-frame clones and is missing some. V and J calls and clone size are copied from that table; D and trimming were computed from the DNA. The sample lists 250,000 to 350,000 clones; around 90% were seen once.

The specimen was PBMCs or T cells enriched from blood (not recorded which). This chain uses TRBV9 with TRBJ1-6; tentative D call: TRBD1 (5 bases). The TCR originated in a woman between 18 and 29 years old with acute COVID-19. The CDR3 spells CASSSRAGGSYNSPLHF. In DNA, the CDR3 is TGTGCCAGCAGCTCACGGGCGGGGGGCTCCTATAATTCACCCCTCCACTTT.